These T cell receptor beta chains were read from a single sample in a study of blood T cell repertoires in COVID-19. Clones were read by immunoSEQ multiplex PCR, and TCRdb kept only the in-frame ones, dropping some. The sample yields 190,000 or so clones, around 87% seen once. Sequenced material: peripheral blood. The receptors derive from a man in his forties or fifties with active or convalescent COVID-19. Each CDR3 is given with its conserved first and last residue. The D gene is left open where the match is weak. Size is stated for part of the rows, as once, few or many counts, or as a class when the clone is expanded.

clone size,CDR3 length,J gene,D gene,V gene,CDR3 DNA,CDR3 protein
.,15,TRBJ1-5,TRBD1,TRBV6-2/TRBV6-3,TGTGCCAGCAGTTACTCGCGACAGGGGGCGACGGCCCAGCATTTT,CASSYSRQGATAQHF
.,14,TRBJ2-3,.,TRBV11-2,TGTGCCAGCAGCTTAGCATCTAACACAGATACGCAGTATTTT,CASSLASNTDTQYF
.,15,TRBJ1-1,.,TRBV13,TGTGCCAGCAGCTCATCCAGGGGCTCGAACACTGAAGCTTTCTTT,CASSSSRGSNTEAFF
.,13,TRBJ1-1,.,TRBV5-6,TGTGCCAGCAGCTTGGTGTCGGTTGCTGAAGCTTTCTTT,CASSLVSVAEAFF
.,16,TRBJ2-1,TRBD2,TRBV4-1,TGCGCCAGCAGCCGCTCCGGGACTAGCGGGAACTATGAGCAGTTCTTC,CASSRSGTSGNYEQFF
.,13,TRBJ2-2,.,TRBV9,TGTGCCAGCAGCCTCGGACAAACCGGGGAGCTGTTTTTT,CASSLGQTGELFF
.,15,TRBJ2-2,TRBD1,TRBV5-4,TGTGCCAGCAGCCGACTCGGGACAGTACCCGGGGAGCTGTTTTTT,CASSRLGTVPGELFF
.,16,TRBJ2-5,.,TRBV4-1,TGCGCCAGCAGCCGAATTTTCCGGGCCCCGGGGGAGACCCAGTACTTC,CASSRIFRAPGETQYF
once,12,TRBJ1-2,.,TRBV28,TGTGCCAGCAGGGCTCATATGCCCGGCTACACCTTC,CASRAHMPGYTF
once,15,TRBJ1-2,TRBD1,TRBV2,TGTGCCAGCAGCCTACTACCGGGACAGGGGAATGGCTACACCTTC,CASSLLPGQGNGYTF
.,16,TRBJ2-3,.,TRBV7-2,TGTGCCAGCAGCCCAGGGACACTCTGGGCCACAGATACGCAGTATTTT,CASSPGTLWATDTQYF
.,18,TRBJ2-3,TRBD2,TRBV10-3,TGTGCCATCAGTGATCTTCCGGGACTAGCGGGGGGCACAGATACGCAGTATTTT,CAISDLPGLAGGTDTQYF
.,15,TRBJ1-2,TRBD1,TRBV28,TGTGCCAGCAGTTCACGAACAGGGGGGGGCTATGGCTACACCTTC,CASSSRTGGGYGYTF
.,20,TRBJ2-1,TRBD2,TRBV24-1,TGTGCCACCAGTGACCCCGGCCCCCGGACTAGCGGGGCGTCGTACAATGAGCAGTTCTTC,CATSDPGPRTSGASYNEQFF
.,15,TRBJ1-3,.,TRBV28,TGTGCCAGCAGTTTTGAGGGGACTACAGGAAACACCATATATTTT,CASSFEGTTGNTIYF
.,16,TRBJ1-3,TRBD1,TRBV5-1,TGCGCCAGTAAGACAGGGCCCGCTTTGGGAGGAAACACCATATATTTT,CASKTGPALGGNTIYF
many,17,TRBJ2-2,TRBD1,TRBV28,TGTGCCAGCAGTTCGCCTCAGGGGGCCATGGACACCGGGGAGCTGTTTTTT,CASSSPQGAMDTGELFF
.,14,TRBJ1-1,.,TRBV10-1,TGCGCCAGCAGTGAGTCAGGGACTCCGGTTGGAGCTTTCTTT,CASSESGTPVGAFF
.,18,TRBJ2-1,TRBD2,TRBV4-2,TGTGCCAGCAGCCCCCACGGACTAGCGGGGGCCACCTACAATGAGCAGTTCTTC,CASSPHGLAGATYNEQFF
.,15,TRBJ1-1,.,TRBV28,TGTGCCAGCCAAAAAGTCCCCTCGAGGAACACTGAAGCTTTCTTT,CASQKVPSRNTEAFF
.,14,TRBJ1-4,.,TRBV28,TGTGCCAGCAGTTCCGACAGCCCCAATGAAAAACTGTTTTTT,CASSSDSPNEKLFF
.,13,TRBJ2-4,TRBD1,TRBV19,TGTGCCAGTACAGGCAGGGGGCGAGGCATTCAGTACTTC,CASTGRGRGIQYF
.,15,TRBJ1-2,.,TRBV6-5,TGTGCCAGCAGTTCCCAGACGCCCAGGGACTATGGCTACACCTTC,CASSSQTPRDYGYTF
.,18,TRBJ2-3,TRBD2,TRBV29-1,TGCAGCGAACTCACCCCTACTTTGCGGGGGGGGGCACTGGATACGCAGTATTTT,CSELTPTLRGGALDTQYF
.,13,TRBJ2-3,TRBD2,TRBV7-9,TGTGCCAGCAGCGGGGGGGAAACAGATACGCAGTATTTT,CASSGGETDTQYF
.,13,TRBJ1-5,.,TRBV2,TGTGCCAGCACTAGGGGCATGAATCAGCCCCAGCATTTT,CASTRGMNQPQHF
.,11,TRBJ2-2,.,TRBV12-3/TRBV12-4,TGTGCCAGCAGATCTTCCGGGGAGCTGTTTTTT,CASRSSGELFF
.,18,TRBJ2-7,TRBD2,TRBV28,TGTGCCAGCAGTACTATCCGACTAGCGGGGGGCCTAAGATACGAGCAGTACTTC,CASSTIRLAGGLRYEQYF
.,14,TRBJ2-7,TRBD1,TRBV19,TGTGCCAGTACTCCCGGGACAGGGCCATACGAGCAGTACTTC,CASTPGTGPYEQYF
few,15,TRBJ1-5,.,TRBV5-6,TGTGCCAGCAGCCGGACACCATATAGCAATCAGCCCCAGCATTTT,CASSRTPYSNQPQHF
.,13,TRBJ2-7,TRBD1,TRBV19,TGTGCCAGTAGTACGACAGGGGTTGGCGAGCAGTACTTC,CASSTTGVGEQYF
.,15,TRBJ1-2,.,TRBV7-9,TGTGCCAGCAGCTTAGTTGGGGGAGGGGACTATGGCTACACCTTC,CASSLVGGGDYGYTF
few,14,TRBJ1-2,.,TRBV19,TGTGCCAGTACCGCGGCGGGTTCAAACTATGGCTACACCTTC,CASTAAGSNYGYTF
.,16,TRBJ1-5,.,TRBV4-1,TGCGCCAGCAGCCAAACGGAAACAGGACGGAATCAGCCCCAGCATTTT,CASSQTETGRNQPQHF
.,10,TRBJ2-1,.,TRBV30,TGTGCCTGGAGCGGGGTTGAGCAGTTCTTC,CAWSGVEQFF
.,16,TRBJ1-1,TRBD1,TRBV3-1/TRBV3-2,TGTGCCAGCAGCCAAGACCTGGGACAGACGAACACTGAAGCTTTCTTT,CASSQDLGQTNTEAFF
.,13,TRBJ1-1,.,TRBV21-1,TGTGCCAGCAGCAACCAGGGTGGGACTGAAGCTTTCTTT,CASSNQGGTEAFF
.,13,TRBJ2-5,TRBD2,TRBV24-1,TGTGCCAGCGGTGGGGGGGAAGAAGAGACCCAGTACTTC,CASGGGEEETQYF
.,17,TRBJ2-3,TRBD2,TRBV4-2,TGTGCCAGCAGCCCCCGAGTGGGGACTAGTTTGGCAGATACGCAGTATTTT,CASSPRVGTSLADTQYF
.,16,TRBJ2-3,TRBD1,TRBV5-6,TGTGCCAGCAGCCTTCCGGGACAGGGCCTCACAGATACGCAGTATTTT,CASSLPGQGLTDTQYF
.,15,TRBJ1-2,TRBD1,TRBV4-3,TGCGCCAGCAGCCAAGAACGACAGGGCGTGGATGGCTACACCTTC,CASSQERQGVDGYTF
.,15,TRBJ1-3,.,TRBV9,TGTGCCAGCAGCGTAGGCGGGGTCTCTGGAAACACCATATATTTT,CASSVGGVSGNTIYF
.,14,TRBJ1-2,TRBD1,TRBV19,TGTGCCAGTAGTATTCTAGGGGGCGCTGATGGCTACACCTTC,CASSILGGADGYTF
.,15,TRBJ2-7,TRBD1,TRBV2,TGTGCCAGCAGACGAACAGGGGGCCCTCCCTACGAGCAGTACTTC,CASRRTGGPPYEQYF
.,17,TRBJ2-3,TRBD2,TRBV28,TGTGCCAGCAGCCTTATGGGGCTAGCGGGACGCACAGATACGCAGTATTTT,CASSLMGLAGRTDTQYF
.,12,TRBJ1-1,TRBD1,TRBV29-1,TGCAGCGTTGATGGGACAGGCGCTGAAGCTTTCTTT,CSVDGTGAEAFF
.,13,TRBJ2-1,.,TRBV3-1/TRBV3-2,TGTGCCAGCAGCCAAAGCTTTGACAATGAGCAGTTCTTC,CASSQSFDNEQFF
.,16,TRBJ1-1,.,TRBV7-2,TGTGCCAGCAGCCCTCAAGGTCCGGGGTCGGGGACTGAAGCTTTCTTT,CASSPQGPGSGTEAFF
.,13,TRBJ1-2,.,TRBV24-1,TGTGCCACCAGTAAAACAGAAAACTATGGCTACACCTTC,CATSKTENYGYTF
.,12,TRBJ1-2,TRBD1,TRBV6-4,TGTGCCAGCTGGACAGGGCGATATGGCTACACCTTC,CASWTGRYGYTF
once,11,TRBJ2-7,.,TRBV6-2/TRBV6-3,TGTGCCAGCAGTCATTCCTACGAGCAGTACTTC,CASSHSYEQYF
.,12,TRBJ1-2,TRBD1,TRBV7-2,TGTGCCAGCAGCACCTCAGGGGGAGGCTACACCTTC,CASSTSGGGYTF
.,16,TRBJ2-5,TRBD1,TRBV24-1,TGTGCCACCAGTGATTCAGGACAGGGGTCTTTAGAGACCCAGTACTTC,CATSDSGQGSLETQYF